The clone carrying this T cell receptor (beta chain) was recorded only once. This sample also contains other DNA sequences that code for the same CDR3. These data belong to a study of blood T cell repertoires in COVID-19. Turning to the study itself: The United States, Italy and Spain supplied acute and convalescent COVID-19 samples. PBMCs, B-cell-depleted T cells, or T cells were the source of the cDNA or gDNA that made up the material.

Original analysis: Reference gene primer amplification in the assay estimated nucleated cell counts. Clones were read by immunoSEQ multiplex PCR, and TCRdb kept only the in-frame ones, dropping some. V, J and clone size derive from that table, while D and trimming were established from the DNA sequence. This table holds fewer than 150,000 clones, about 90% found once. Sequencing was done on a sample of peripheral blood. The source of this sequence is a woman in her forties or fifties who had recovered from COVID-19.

DNA of the CDR3: TGCGCCAGCAGCCCTACAGGGAACACTGAAGCTTTCTTT. Its translation is CASSPTGNTEAFF. V usage is TRBV5-1 and J usage is TRBJ1-1, with a possible D match to TRBD1 (5 bases). The ends were cut back, 4 bases at V and 1 base at J, with 8 bases in the middle. The CDR3 has 13 residues. Germline CDR1 reads SGHRS; CDR2 reads YFSETQ.